Here is one TCR beta chain with its context. As yet, its antigen is unknown. These data come from a study of T cell repertoires in cytomegalovirus infection. The V segment lost 5 bases and the J segment 0 bases; nucleotides outside the gene matches: 5. Germline assignment: CDR1 MNHEY and CDR2 SVGAGI. The CDR3 runs to 15 residues. TCRdb processed the reads anew with MiXCR; each CDR3 protein has one entry. Among roughly 90,000 distinct CDR3 sequences listed, around 28% were seen once. The receptor was isolated from a human donor in good health (CMV status not recorded). Some clones in this sample may be carry-over from other donors' samples. The sample consisted of CD8+ T cells from cultured PBMCs, taken from culture after CMV antigen stimulation. The chain recombines TRBV6-5 with TRBJ1-1, with 8 bases identical to TRBD1. CDR3 sequence: CASSGGQGLNTEAFF. CDR3 bases: TGTGCCAGCAGTGGCGGACAGGGTCTGAACACTGAAGCTTTCTTT.